This T cell receptor (beta chain) originates from a study of cytomegalovirus exposure and HLA in healthy donors. The study's findings and limits: The study recorded 150 to 200 TCR beta chains that were cytomegalovirus-associated. The study found most TCR sequences rare, yet found some public TCRs in many donors. According to a subsequent analysis, TCR clusters identified in the first cohort showed a tendency to co-occur across the 120 validation repertoires.

Generated by immunoSEQ multiplex PCR, the TCRdb table keeps only in-frame clones and is missing some. The table records 200,000 or so clones, 65% to 90% of them present only once. Comment on this clone: The antigen is not known.

CDR3 length equals 15 residues. The germline V gene encodes CDR1 SEHNR and CDR2 FQNEAQ (reference sequence). Trimming removed 4 bases from V and 1 base from J, with 10 bases in between. J is TRBJ2-2 and V is TRBV7-9, with D possibly being TRBD2 (5 bases). Sequenced sample: PBMCs. The TCR sequence derives from a woman aged 25-40 years in good health and CMV-seropositive. CDR3 DNA: TGTGCCAGCAGCTCCGGGGTGGGGAACACCGGGGAGCTGTTTTTT. This sequence encodes CASSSGVGNTGELFF.